Included here is one T cell receptor (beta chain) sequence, with context. The sample is drawn from a study of shared clonotypes between healthy human individuals. CD45RO-negative, CCR7-positively selected cells formed the naive CD8 fraction, excluding terminally differentiated effector memory CD45RA+ cells. Generated by immunoSEQ multiplex PCR, the TCRdb table keeps only in-frame clones and is missing some. Here the sample spans around 1,900,000 clones, around 93% being singletons. CDR1 is MRHNA and CDR2 is SNTAGT in the germline V gene. V was cut by 1 base and J by 0 bases, with 13 bases left in between. This CDR3 region has 16 residues.

The chain carries TRBV6-4 and TRBJ2-7, with unresolved D. The sequencing input was naive CD8+ T cells from PBMCs. The receptor comes from a man younger than 35 in good health. Some clones in this sample may be carry-over from other donors' samples. The CDR3 loop reads CASSDWVDLSSYEQYF. CDR3 nucleotides: TGTGCCAGCAGTGACTGGGTAGACTTGAGCTCCTACGAGCAGTACTTC.